Below, 9 T cell receptor beta chains from the same sample are listed, as sequenced in a study of T-cell memory formation after mild COVID-19. TCRdb analysed the 5' RACE reads with MiXCR anew, one entry per CDR3 protein. The sample has about 150,000 distinct CDR3 sequences, around a third seen once. The sample comprised PBMCs or a T cell subset sorted from them (not recorded which). Source of these receptors: an adult woman who had mild COVID-19 (a few samples of this study predate the infection). Cell type and time point are not known.

The V and J genes are TRBV20-1 and TRBJ1-2; TRBD1 might be the D (5 bases). This CDR3 is built from 14 residues. Germline CDR1 is DFQATT and CDR2 is SNEGSKA (reference sequence). The ends were cut back, 2 bases at V and 7 bases at J, with 17 bases in the middle. This CDR3 is CSARWASLRGGYTF. The CDR3, as DNA: TGCAGTGCTAGATGGGCTTCTCTAAGGGGTGGCTACACCTTC.

The chain recombines TRBV11-2 with TRBJ2-3, with a possible D match to TRBD1 (6 bases). V dropped 4 bases and J dropped 2 bases, with 25 bases sitting between them. The CDR3 is 19 amino acids. Germline V gene sequence: CDR1 SGHAT, CDR2 FQNNGV. In DNA, the CDR3 is TGTGCCAGCAGCTCCTCGGGCCGAGGACGTCAGGGGACCACAGATACGCAGTATTTT. Protein sequence: CASSSSGRGRQGTTDTQYF.

This clonotype was seen a few times. This chain connects TRBV20-1 to TRBJ2-7, with 11 bases identical to TRBD2. The CDR3 consists of 17 residues. The trim removed 6 bases at V and 6 bases at J, leaving 19 bases unmatched. Germline-derived CDR1 and CDR2 are DFQATT and SNEGSKA (reference sequence). Here the CDR3 reads CSAVDVFPGLAVPEQYF. The CDR3 DNA is TGCAGTGCCGTAGACGTATTTCCGGGACTAGCGGTTCCCGAGCAGTACTTC.

The rearrangement links TRBV20-1 to TRBJ2-5; a weak D match, TRBD2 (5 bases). This CDR3 comprises 13 residues. Germline V gene lookup returns CDR1 DFQATT and CDR2 SNEGSKA (reference sequence). The V and J ends lost 6 bases and 9 bases respectively, with 20 bases between them. Here the CDR3 reads CSASWPSPEAQYF. DNA for the CDR3: TGCAGTGCCTCCTGGCCCTCACCGGAGGCCCAGTACTTC.

The chain is built from TRBV24-1 and TRBJ2-2, with a possible D match to TRBD2 (6 bases). The CDR3 has 18 amino acids. The V gene lost 1 base and the J gene lost 0 bases, with 14 bases spanning the gap. The germline V gene has CDR1 KGHDR and CDR2 SFDVKD. The CDR3 loop reads CATSDLLAGPSNTGELFF. CDR3 coding DNA: TGTGCCACCAGTGATTTATTGGCGGGGCCCTCGAACACCGGGGAGCTGTTTTTT.

The chain recombines TRBV5-6 with TRBJ1-2; TRBD1 matches at 9 bases. After removal of 0 bases from V and 6 bases from J, the junction contained 0 bases not matched to a gene. Germline assignment: CDR1 SGHDT and CDR2 YYEEEE. The length of the CDR3 is 13 residues. The CDR3 protein is CASSLGQGDGYTF. Written as DNA, the CDR3 is TGTGCCAGCAGCTTGGGACAGGGGGATGGCTACACCTTC. Looking up the rest from reference TRBV5-6 and TRBJ1-2 gives the full variable domain: DAGVTQSPTHLIKTRGQQVTLRCSPKSGHDTVSWYQQALGQGPQFIFQYYEEEERQRGNFPDRFSGHQFPNYSSELNVNALLLGDSALYLCASSLGQGDGYTFGSGTRLTVV.

The chain recombines TRBV7-8 with TRBJ1-1, with D possibly matching TRBD1 (6 bases). This CDR3 is 15 amino acids long. Germline V CDR1 and CDR2: SGHVS, FQNEAQ. Trimming took 3 bases from V and 7 from J, leaving 18 bases between them. For the CDR3, the DNA is TGTGCCAGCAGCTTGGCGGGGACACTTAGGGGTGAAGCTTTCTTT. Translation gives CASSLAGTLRGEAFF.

The table lists this clonotype with a few counts. The chain is built from TRBV7-3 and TRBJ2-7; no clear D gene. Looked up from germline, CDR1 is SGHTA and CDR2 is FQGTGA. V was trimmed by 7 bases and J by 1 base, leaving 14 bases between them. The CDR3 spans 14 residues. CDR3 sequence reads: CASTSDWDSYEQYF. The DNA of the CDR3 is TGTGCCAGCACCTCCGACTGGGATTCCTACGAGCAGTACTTC.

This rearrangement joins TRBV4-2 to TRBJ2-3, with 13 bases that match TRBD2. The CDR3 totals 17 residues. Trimming at V came to 3 bases and at J to 6 bases, leaving 9 bases not matched to a gene. Germline V gives CDR1 LGHNA, CDR2 YNFKEQ. CDR3 nucleotide sequence: TGTGCCAGCAGCCACTCGACTAGCGGGAGGTCTCGGGATACGCAGTATTTT. Translating it yields CASSHSTSGRSRDTQYF.